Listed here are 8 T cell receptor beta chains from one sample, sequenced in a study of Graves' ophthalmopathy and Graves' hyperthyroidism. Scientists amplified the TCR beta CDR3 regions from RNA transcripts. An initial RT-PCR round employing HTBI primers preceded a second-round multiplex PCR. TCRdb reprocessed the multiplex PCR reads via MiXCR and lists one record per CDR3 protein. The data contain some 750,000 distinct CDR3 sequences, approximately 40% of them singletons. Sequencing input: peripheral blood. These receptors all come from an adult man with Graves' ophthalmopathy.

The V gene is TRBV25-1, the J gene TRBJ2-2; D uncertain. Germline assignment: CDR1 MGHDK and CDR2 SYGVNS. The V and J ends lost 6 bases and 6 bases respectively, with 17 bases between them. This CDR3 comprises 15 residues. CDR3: CASSTRVGPPGELFF. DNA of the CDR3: TGTGCCAGCAGCACCCGTGTCGGCCCCCCCGGGGAGCTGTTTTTT.

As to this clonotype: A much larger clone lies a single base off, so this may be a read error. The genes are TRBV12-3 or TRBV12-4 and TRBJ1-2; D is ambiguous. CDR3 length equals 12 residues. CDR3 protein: CVSSYSSYGYTF. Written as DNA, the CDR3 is TGTGTCAGCAGTTATTCGTCCTATGGCTACACCTTC.

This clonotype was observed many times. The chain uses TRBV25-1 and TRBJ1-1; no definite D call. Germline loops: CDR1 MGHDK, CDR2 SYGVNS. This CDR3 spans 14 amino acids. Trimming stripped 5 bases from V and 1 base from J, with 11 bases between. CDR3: CASSPGRRNTEAFF. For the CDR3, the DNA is TGTGCCAGCAGTCCCGGCCGACGGAACACTGAAGCTTTCTTT.

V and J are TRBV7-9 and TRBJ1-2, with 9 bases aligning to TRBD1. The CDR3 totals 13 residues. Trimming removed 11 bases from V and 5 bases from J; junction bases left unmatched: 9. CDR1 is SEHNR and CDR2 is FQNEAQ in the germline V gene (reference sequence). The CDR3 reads CAWATGGPYGYTF. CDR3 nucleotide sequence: TGTGCCTGGGCCACAGGGGGCCCTTATGGCTACACCTTC. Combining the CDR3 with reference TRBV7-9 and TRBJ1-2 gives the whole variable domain DTGVSQNPRHKITKRGQNVTFRCDPISEHNRLYWYRQTLGQGPEFLTYFQNEAQLEKSRLLSDRFSAERPKGSFSTLEIQRTEQGDSAMYLCAWATGGPYGYTFGSGTRLTVV.

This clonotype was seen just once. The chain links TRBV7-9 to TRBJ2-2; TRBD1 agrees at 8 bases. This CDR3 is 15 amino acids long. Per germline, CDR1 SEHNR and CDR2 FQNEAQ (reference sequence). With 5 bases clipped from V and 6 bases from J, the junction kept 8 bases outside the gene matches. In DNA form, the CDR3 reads TGTGCCAGCAGCCCTCGGACAGGGATAGCCGGGGAGCTGTTTTTT. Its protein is CASSPRTGIAGELFF.

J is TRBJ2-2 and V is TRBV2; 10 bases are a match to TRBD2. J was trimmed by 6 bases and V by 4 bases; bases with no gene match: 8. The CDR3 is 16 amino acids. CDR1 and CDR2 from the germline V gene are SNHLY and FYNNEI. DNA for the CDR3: TGTGCCAGCAGTGGTGAGGCTAGCGGGAGCCCCGGGGAGCTGTTTTTT. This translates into CASSGEASGSPGELFF.

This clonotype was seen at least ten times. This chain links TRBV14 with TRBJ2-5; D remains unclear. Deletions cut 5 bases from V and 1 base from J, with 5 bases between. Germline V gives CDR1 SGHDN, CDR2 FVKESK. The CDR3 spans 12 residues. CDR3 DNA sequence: TGTGCCAGCAGCAAGGTCCAAGAGACCCAGTACTTC. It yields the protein CASSKVQETQYF. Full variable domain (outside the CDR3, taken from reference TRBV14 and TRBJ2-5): EAGVTQFPSHSVIEKGQTVTLRCDPISGHDNLYWYRRVMGKEIKFLLHFVKESKQDESGMPNNRFLAERTGGTYSTLKVQPAELEDSGVYFCASSKVQETQYFGPGTRLLVL.

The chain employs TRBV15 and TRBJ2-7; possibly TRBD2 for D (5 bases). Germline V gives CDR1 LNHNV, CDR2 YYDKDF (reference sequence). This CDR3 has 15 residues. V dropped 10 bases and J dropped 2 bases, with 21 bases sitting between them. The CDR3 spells CASSPSLGRTYEQYF. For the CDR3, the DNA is TGTGCCAGCAGTCCTAGCCTAGGCAGGACCTACGAGCAGTACTTC.